The 19 T cell receptor beta chains presented below share a single source sample, sequenced in a study of shared clonotypes between healthy human individuals. Clones were read by immunoSEQ multiplex PCR, and TCRdb kept only the in-frame ones, dropping some. In the table there are approximately 2,000,000 clones, 80% to 95% of which are singletons. Sequences were obtained from naive CD4+ T cells from PBMCs. Documented subset: CD45RA+ positively selected. These receptors originate from a man in his late teens or twenties in good health. Some clones in this sample may be carry-over from other donors' samples.

The chain links TRBV7-2 to TRBJ1-5; D is perhaps TRBD1 (6 bases). CDR1 and CDR2 from the germline V gene are SGHTA and FQGNSA. Trimming cost V 1 base and J 6 bases, with 7 bases left between them. This CDR3 spans 13 amino acids. This CDR3 is CASSLEQGQPQHF. In DNA form, the CDR3 reads TGTGCCAGCAGCTTAGAACAGGGTCAGCCCCAGCATTTT.

The CDR3 loop reads CASSIDGTREQETQYF. The CDR3 bases are TGTGCCAGTAGTATAGATGGGACCCGGGAACAAGAGACCCAGTACTTC. The V gene is TRBV19, the J gene TRBJ2-5; D tentatively reads TRBD1 or TRBD2 (5 bases each). Looked up from germline, CDR1 is LNHDA and CDR2 is SQIVND (reference sequence). The CDR3 totals 16 residues. V was shortened by 0 bases and J by 2 bases, with 13 bases between the two germline ends.

In the case of this clone: The same CDR3 is also encoded by other DNA sequences in this sample. J is TRBJ1-1 and V is TRBV7-2; TRBD1 might be the D (6 bases). Trimming shortened V by 4 bases and J by 1 base, and 7 bases separated the two germline ends. The CDR3 sequence is 13 residues long. Germline values: CDR1 SGHTA, CDR2 FQGNSA. In DNA form, the CDR3 reads TGTGCCAGCAGCTCCAGGGGGAACACTGAAGCTTTCTTT. It translates to CASSSRGNTEAFF.

J is TRBJ2-1 and V is TRBV9; D unresolved. The CDR3 has 17 amino acids. CDR1 and CDR2 (germline): SGDLS, YYNGEE. Trimming cost V 0 bases and J 0 bases, with 13 bases left between them. CDR3 bases: TGTGCCAGCAGCGTAGATCCCCAACCTAGCTCCTACAATGAGCAGTTCTTC. Encoded protein: CASSVDPQPSSYNEQFF.

This chain uses TRBV29-1 with TRBJ1-2; maybe TRBD1 (5 bases). CDR3 length: 13 amino acids. Trimming pared 0 bases from V and 6 bases from J, leaving 11 bases between. CDR1 and CDR2 (germline): SQVTM, ANQGSEA. The CDR3 region is CSVEEGENHGYTF. The CDR3 nucleotides are TGCAGCGTTGAAGAGGGGGAGAATCATGGCTACACCTTC.

The CDR3 protein is CASSSEMGSGRARETQYF. DNA for the CDR3: TGTGCCAGCAGTTCTGAGATGGGGAGCGGGAGGGCCCGGGAGACCCAGTACTTC. The chain uses TRBV28 and TRBJ2-5; 10 bases are a match to TRBD2. Germline V lookup: CDR1 MDHEN, CDR2 SYDVKM. Trimming took 4 bases from V and 5 from J; bases not matched to a gene: 16. The CDR3 spans 18 residues.

The chain employs TRBV27 and TRBJ1-4, with D perhaps TRBD1 (6 bases). CDR1 and CDR2 (germline): MNHEY, SMNVEV (reference sequence). CDR3 length: 15 residues. V shed 2 bases and J shed 2 bases, with 9 bases lying between them. CDR3 in DNA: TGTGCCAGCAGTTTAATGGGGGCTACTAATGAAAAACTGTTTTTT. Translated: CASSLMGATNEKLFF.

The J gene is TRBJ2-1, the V gene TRBV23-1; TRBD2 is a possible D gene (5 bases). TRBV23-1 is treated as an ORF (open reading frame) with a function not yet certain. The CDR3 is 18 residues long. Between the trimmed V and J ends, which lost 3 bases and 4 bases, there was a span of 22 bases. CDR3 region: CASSHKALEGPEYNEQFF. In DNA form, the CDR3 reads TGCGCCAGCAGTCATAAAGCGCTCGAGGGCCCGGAGTACAATGAGCAGTTCTTC.

V usage is TRBV5-4 and J usage is TRBJ2-5; 11 bases match TRBD2. V dropped 4 bases and J dropped 5; count of bases not matched to a gene: 10. This CDR3 is built from 16 residues. CDR1 SGHNT and CDR2 YYREEE come from the germline V gene (reference sequence). The CDR3 DNA reads as TGTGCCAGCAGCCAAAGTAGCGGGAGGGCCAAGGAGACCCAGTACTTC. Amino acids: CASSQSSGRAKETQYF.

The V and J genes are TRBV7-9 and TRBJ2-1; maybe TRBD2 (6 bases). This CDR3 region has 14 residues. V was clipped by 3 bases and J by 6 bases, with 12 bases between them. Germline-derived CDR1 and CDR2 are SEHNR and FQNEAQ (reference sequence). The CDR3 nucleotides read TGTGCCAGCAGCTTCGGGATTAGCGGCAATGAGCAGTTCTTC. Encoded protein: CASSFGISGNEQFF.

This chain joins TRBV6-5 and TRBJ2-7; 8 nucleotides line up with TRBD1. This CDR3 is built from 13 residues. Germline V gene sequence: CDR1 MNHEY, CDR2 SVGAGI. The V and J ends lost 8 bases and 4 bases, in that order; junction bases with no gene match: 7. The CDR3 loop reads CASGRQGSYEQYF. CDR3 nucleotide sequence: TGTGCCAGCGGGCGACAGGGGTCATACGAGCAGTACTTC.

This chain joins TRBV5-4 and TRBJ1-1, with D possibly TRBD1 on 5 matching bases. The CDR3 loop spans 17 amino acids. Germline V gene sequence: CDR1 SGHNT, CDR2 YYREEE (reference sequence). With 0 bases removed from V and 1 base from J, the gap between germline ends came to 16 bases. CDR3 sequence (DNA): TGTGCCAGCAGCTTGGGTTTTATTCGAACAGGGAACACTGAAGCTTTCTTT. Its protein is CASSLGFIRTGNTEAFF.

The chain recombines TRBV28 with TRBJ1-5; D remains unclear. Germline CDR1 and CDR2: MDHEN and SYDVKM. Trimming shortened V by 5 bases and J by 2 bases, and 16 bases separated the two germline ends. This CDR3 comprises 16 residues. The CDR3 nucleotides read TGTGCCAGCAGTCGACCGACCAGTATGGGCAATCAGCCCCAGCATTTT. Translating it yields CASSRPTSMGNQPQHF.

This clone has more than one count but fewer than ten. The chain joins TRBV30 to TRBJ1-5; D gene uncertain. V lost 0 bases, J lost 3 bases, and 9 bases lay in between. This CDR3 spans 14 amino acids. CDR1 and CDR2 (germline): GTSNPN, SVGIG (reference sequence). In nucleotides, the CDR3 is TGTGCCTGGAGTGTTGGGGTTCTCAATCAGCCCCAGCATTTT. This gives the protein CAWSVGVLNQPQHF.

The genes are TRBV25-1 and TRBJ2-3; 9 bases fit TRBD2. Germline loops: CDR1 MGHDK, CDR2 SYGVNS. The CDR3 covers 15 residues. Losses at the gene ends were 9 bases for V and 3 bases for J; bases not matched to a gene: 10. In nucleotides, the CDR3 is TGTGCCAGTAGAATAGCGGGAGAGGTGACAGATACGCAGTATTTT. Protein: CASRIAGEVTDTQYF.

The J gene is TRBJ2-7, the V gene TRBV18, with D perhaps matching TRBD1 (6 bases). V was pared by 2 bases and J by 7 bases, with 18 bases between. The germline V gene encodes CDR1 KGHSH and CDR2 LQKENI. The CDR3 has 15 residues. CDR3 region: CASSPARGVVGEQYF. CDR3 DNA: TGTGCCAGCTCACCAGCCAGGGGAGTAGTGGGTGAGCAGTACTTC.

The V call is TRBV19, the J call TRBJ2-7; 7 bases match TRBD2. This CDR3 is built from 14 residues. Germline trimming cut 7 bases from V and 0 bases from J; bases unmatched to any gene: 6. In germline, CDR1 is LNHDA, CDR2 SQIVND (reference sequence). CDR3: CASMRGGSSYEQYF. The CDR3 nucleotides are TGTGCCAGTATGAGGGGCGGGAGCTCCTACGAGCAGTACTTC.

This clone was counted once. CDR3: CASSYRWAGYAEQFF. For the CDR3, the DNA is TGTGCCAGCAGTTACCGATGGGCCGGTTATGCTGAGCAGTTCTTC. This chain connects TRBV6-5 to TRBJ2-1; D remains ambiguous. Looked up from germline, CDR1 is MNHEY and CDR2 is SVGAGI. V lost 2 bases and J lost 9, with 17 bases in between. The CDR3 spans 15 residues.

J is TRBJ2-3 and V is TRBV28; 13 nucleotides match TRBD2. The CDR3 is made up of 17 amino acids. The V gene's germline CDR1 is MDHEN and CDR2 SYDVKM. Losses at the gene ends were 6 bases for V and 3 bases for J; bases not matched to a gene: 9. CDR3 in amino acids: CASRGLAGKVGTDTQYF. CDR3 DNA: TGTGCCAGCAGGGGACTAGCGGGAAAGGTGGGGACAGATACGCAGTATTTT. The entire variable domain, with the rest obtained from reference TRBV28 and TRBJ2-3, is as follows: DVKVTQSSRYLVKRTGEKVFLECVQDMDHENMFWYRQDPGLGLRLIYFSYDVKMKEKGDIPEGYSVSREKKERFSLILESASTNQTSMYLCASRGLAGKVGTDTQYFGPGTRLTVL.